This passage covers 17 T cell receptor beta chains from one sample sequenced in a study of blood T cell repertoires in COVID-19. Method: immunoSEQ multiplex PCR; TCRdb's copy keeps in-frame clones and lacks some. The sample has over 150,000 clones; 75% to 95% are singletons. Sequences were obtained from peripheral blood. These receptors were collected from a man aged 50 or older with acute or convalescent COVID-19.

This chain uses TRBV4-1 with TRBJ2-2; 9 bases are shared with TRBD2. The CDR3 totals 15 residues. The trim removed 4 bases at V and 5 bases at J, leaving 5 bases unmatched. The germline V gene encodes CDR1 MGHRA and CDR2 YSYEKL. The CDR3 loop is CASSPRLAATGELFF. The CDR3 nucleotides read TGCGCCAGCAGCCCCCGACTAGCGGCAACCGGGGAGCTGTTTTTT.

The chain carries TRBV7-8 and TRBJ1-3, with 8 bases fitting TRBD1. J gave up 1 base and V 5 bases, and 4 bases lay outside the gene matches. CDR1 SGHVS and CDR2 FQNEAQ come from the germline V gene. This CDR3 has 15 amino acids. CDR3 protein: CASSLDRASGNTIYF. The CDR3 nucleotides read TGTGCCAGCAGCCTGGACAGGGCTTCTGGAAACACCATATATTTT.

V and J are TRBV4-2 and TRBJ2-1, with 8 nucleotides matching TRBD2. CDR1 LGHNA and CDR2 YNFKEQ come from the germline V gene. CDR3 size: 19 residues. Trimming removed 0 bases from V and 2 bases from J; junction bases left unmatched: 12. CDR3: CASSQDVRVGGGPYNEQFF. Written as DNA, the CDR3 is TGTGCCAGCAGCCAAGATGTCCGGGTTGGCGGGGGGCCCTACAATGAGCAGTTCTTC.

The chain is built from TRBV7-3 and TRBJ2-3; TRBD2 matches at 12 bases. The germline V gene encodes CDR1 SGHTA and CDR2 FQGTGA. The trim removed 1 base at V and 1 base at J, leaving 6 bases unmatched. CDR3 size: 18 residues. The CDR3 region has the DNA TGTGCCAGCAGCTTAAAAGCGCGACTAGCGGGGGGCACAGATACGCAGTATTTT. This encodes CASSLKARLAGGTDTQYF.

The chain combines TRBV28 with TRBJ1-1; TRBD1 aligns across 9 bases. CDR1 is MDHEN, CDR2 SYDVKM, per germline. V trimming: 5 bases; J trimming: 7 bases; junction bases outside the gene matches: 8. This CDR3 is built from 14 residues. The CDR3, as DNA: TGTGCCAGCAGTGCCCCCGGGACAGGGAATGAAGCTTTCTTT. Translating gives CASSAPGTGNEAFF.

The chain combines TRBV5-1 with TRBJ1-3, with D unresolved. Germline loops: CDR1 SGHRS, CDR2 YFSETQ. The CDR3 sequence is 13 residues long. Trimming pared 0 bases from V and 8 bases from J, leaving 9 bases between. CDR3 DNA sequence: TGCGCCAGCAGCTTGGAGTTGGGCGACACCATATATTTT. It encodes CASSLELGDTIYF.

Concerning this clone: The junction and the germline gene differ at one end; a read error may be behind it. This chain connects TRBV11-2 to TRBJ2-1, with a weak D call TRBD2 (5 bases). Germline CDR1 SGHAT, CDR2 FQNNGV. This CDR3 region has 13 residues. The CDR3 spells CAGSLDPGNEQFF. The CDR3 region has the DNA TGTGCCGGCAGCTTAGATCCGGGGAATGAGCAGTTCTTC.

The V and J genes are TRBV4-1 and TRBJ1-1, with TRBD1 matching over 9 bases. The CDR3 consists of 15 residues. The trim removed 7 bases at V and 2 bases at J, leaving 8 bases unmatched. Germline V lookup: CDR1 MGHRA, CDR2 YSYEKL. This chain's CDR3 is CASTFDRGVNTEAFF. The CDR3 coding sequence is TGCGCCAGCACCTTTGACAGGGGGGTAAACACTGAAGCTTTCTTT.

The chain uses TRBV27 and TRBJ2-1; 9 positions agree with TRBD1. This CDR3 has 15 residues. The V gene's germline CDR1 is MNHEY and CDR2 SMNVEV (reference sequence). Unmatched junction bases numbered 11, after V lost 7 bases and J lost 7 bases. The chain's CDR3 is CASNSGTGFANEQFF. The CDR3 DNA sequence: TGTGCCAGCAATTCCGGGACAGGGTTCGCAAATGAGCAGTTCTTC.

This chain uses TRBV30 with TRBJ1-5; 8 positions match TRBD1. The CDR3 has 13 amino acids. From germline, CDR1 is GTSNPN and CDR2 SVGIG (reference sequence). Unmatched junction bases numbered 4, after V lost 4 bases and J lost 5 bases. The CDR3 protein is CAWNPTGDQPQHF. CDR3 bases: TGTGCCTGGAATCCGACAGGGGATCAGCCCCAGCATTTT.

The DNA of the CDR3 is TGTGCCACCAGTGACCCCAGGGATGGCTACACCTTC. It encodes CATSDPRDGYTF. V gene TRBV24-1 combines with J gene TRBJ1-2, with D possibly being TRBD1 (5 bases). Germline V gene lookup returns CDR1 KGHDR and CDR2 SFDVKD. V lost 4 bases to trimming and J lost 6 bases, with 8 bases between them. The CDR3 spans 12 residues.

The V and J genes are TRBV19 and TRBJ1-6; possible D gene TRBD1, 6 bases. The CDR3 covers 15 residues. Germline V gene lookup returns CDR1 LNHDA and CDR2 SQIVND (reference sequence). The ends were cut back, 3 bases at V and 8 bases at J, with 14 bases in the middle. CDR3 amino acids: CASSIGPKGDSPLHF. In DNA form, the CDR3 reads TGTGCCAGTAGTATTGGCCCAAAGGGGGATTCACCCCTCCACTTT.

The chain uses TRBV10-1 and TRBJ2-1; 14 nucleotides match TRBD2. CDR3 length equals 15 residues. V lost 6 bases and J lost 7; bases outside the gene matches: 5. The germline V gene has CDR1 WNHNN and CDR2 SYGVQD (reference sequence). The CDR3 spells CASSTGTSGSNEQFF. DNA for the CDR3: TGCGCCAGCAGCACCGGGACTAGCGGGAGTAATGAGCAGTTCTTC.

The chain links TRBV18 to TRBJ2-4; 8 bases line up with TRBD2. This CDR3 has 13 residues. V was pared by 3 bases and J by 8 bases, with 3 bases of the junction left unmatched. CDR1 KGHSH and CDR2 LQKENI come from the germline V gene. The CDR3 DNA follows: TGTGCCAGCTCACCCGCGGGGGGTCACATTCAGTACTTC. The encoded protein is CASSPAGGHIQYF.

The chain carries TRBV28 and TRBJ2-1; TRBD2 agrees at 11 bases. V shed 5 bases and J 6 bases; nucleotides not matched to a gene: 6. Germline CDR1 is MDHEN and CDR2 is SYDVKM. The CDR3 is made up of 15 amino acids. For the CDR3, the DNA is TGTGCCAGCAGTCGTAGCGGGAGGGCATCCAATGAGCAGTTCTTC. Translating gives CASSRSGRASNEQFF.

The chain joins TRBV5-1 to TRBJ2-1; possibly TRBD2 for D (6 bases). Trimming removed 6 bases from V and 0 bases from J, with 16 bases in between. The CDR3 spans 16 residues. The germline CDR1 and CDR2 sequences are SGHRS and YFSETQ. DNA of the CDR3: TGCGCCAGCACCTCTCCGGGGCGGGACTCCTACAATGAGCAGTTCTTC. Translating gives CASTSPGRDSYNEQFF.

In DNA, the CDR3 is TGTGCCAGCTATCCGGGACACATCTCTAACTATGGCTACACCTTC. It translates to CASYPGHISNYGYTF. The genes are TRBV28 and TRBJ1-2; a possible D gene is TRBD1 (6 bases). CDR1 and CDR2 from the germline V gene are MDHEN and SYDVKM. Trimming stripped 8 bases from V and 0 bases from J, with 16 bases between. The CDR3 totals 15 residues.